These 28 T cell receptor beta chains came from one sample sequenced in a study of lymphopenia after photon versus proton radiotherapy. Some clones are missing from TCRdb's copy, which holds only in-frame ones; the method was immunoSEQ multiplex PCR. The sample contains roughly 63,000 clones, about 81% of which appear only once. The material was peripheral blood, obtained from a patient treated with proton-based radiotherapy. The source is a man between 60 and 70 years old with pancreatic cancer.

This clone is a singleton in its sample. This chain links TRBV30 with TRBJ2-7, with TRBD1 identical over 7 bases. Germline trimming cut 7 bases from V and 5 bases from J; bases unmatched to any gene: 14. The V gene's germline CDR1 is GTSNPN and CDR2 SVGIG (reference sequence). The CDR3 runs 14 residues. CDR3 coding DNA: TGTGCCTCTACACTGACAGGGCAGAATCACGAGCAGTACTTC. Translation: CASTLTGQNHEQYF.

The rearrangement uses TRBV7-2 and TRBJ2-7; 11 bases align to TRBD2. This CDR3 region has 17 residues. Germline CDR1 SGHTA, CDR2 FQGNSA. Trimming took 5 bases from V and 3 from J; bases not matched to a gene: 12. The CDR3 loop is CASSLLAGATGRYEQYF. The CDR3, as DNA: TGTGCCAGCAGCCTACTAGCGGGAGCGACCGGCCGCTACGAGCAGTACTTC.

The chain recombines TRBV6-1 with TRBJ2-7, with D possibly matching TRBD2 (5 bases). CDR1 and CDR2 from the germline V gene are MNHNS and SASEGT. Trimming left V 4 bases short and J 4 bases short, with 14 bases between. This CDR3 spans 14 amino acids. In nucleotides, the CDR3 is TGTGCCAGCAGTGTTATGTGGGGAGAGTACGAGCAGTACTTC. This gives the protein CASSVMWGEYEQYF.

The chain recombines TRBV4-1 with TRBJ2-7; either TRBD1 or TRBD2 may supply D (5 bases each). The CDR3 consists of 16 residues. V lost 3 bases and J lost 2, with 17 bases in between. The germline gives CDR1 MGHRA, CDR2 YSYEKL. DNA for the CDR3: TGCGCCAGCAGCCAGACAGTAGCGAGCGCTCCCTACGAGCAGTACTTC. Protein product: CASSQTVASAPYEQYF.

This clone came up a few times. In nucleotides, the CDR3 is TGCGCCAGCAGCTTAGGGGCGCCCGGGGCCAACGTCCTGACTTTC. It encodes CASSLGAPGANVLTF. The chain links TRBV5-1 to TRBJ2-6, with a weak D call TRBD1 (5 bases). The V gene lost 2 bases and the J gene lost 4 bases, with 10 bases spanning the gap. The CDR3 consists of 15 residues. The germline gives CDR1 SGHRS, CDR2 YFSETQ.

As for this clone: At one end the junction does not follow the germline gene, possibly because of a read error. The chain has TRBV6-1 and TRBJ2-7; unclear D gene. Germline V gives CDR1 MNHNS, CDR2 SASEGT. The CDR3 loop spans 13 amino acids. The chain's CDR3 is CAGSSGRSGEQYF. The CDR3 DNA follows: TGTGCCGGCAGTTCAGGACGGTCTGGCGAGCAGTACTTC.

The chain employs TRBV11-2 and TRBJ2-7, with 10 bases identical to TRBD2. The CDR3 sequence is 15 residues long. Germline V gene sequence: CDR1 SGHAT, CDR2 FQNNGV. With 6 bases clipped from V and 7 bases from J, the junction kept 12 bases outside the gene matches. The CDR3, as DNA: TGTGCCAGCAGGCAAGGTACTAGCGGGACGGGGGAGCAGTACTTC. Amino acid sequence: CASRQGTSGTGEQYF.

The chain carries TRBV4-1 and TRBJ2-3; 7 bases line up with TRBD2. CDR1 MGHRA and CDR2 YSYEKL come from the germline V gene. This CDR3 has 15 amino acids. V gave up 7 bases and J gave up 6 bases; unmatched junction bases: 13. The CDR3 here is CASTSGGGGTDTQYF. CDR3 coding DNA: TGCGCCAGCACCTCTGGCGGGGGAGGGACGGATACGCAGTATTTT.

V is TRBV11-3 and J is TRBJ1-1, with a weak D call TRBD1 (6 bases). Trimming took off 0 bases at V and 11 bases at J, with 10 bases between the two ends. The CDR3 is made up of 12 amino acids. Germline assignment: CDR1 SGHNT and CDR2 YENEEA. The CDR3 reads CASSLDRGRAFF. The CDR3 DNA is TGTGCCAGCAGCTTAGATCGGGGGCGGGCTTTCTTT. Combining the CDR3 with reference TRBV11-3 and TRBJ1-1 gives the whole variable domain EAGVVQSPRYKIIEKKQPVAFWCNPISGHNTLYWYLQNLGQGPELLIRYENEEAVDDSQLPKDRFSAERLKGVDSTLKIQPAELGDSAVYLCASSLDRGRAFFGQGTRLTVV.

The gene calls are TRBV4-3 and TRBJ2-7; 10 bases agree with TRBD2. CDR3 length: 15 amino acids. CDR1 is LGHNA, CDR2 YSLEER, per germline. The junction had 1 base not matched to a gene; V was cut back by 0 bases and J by 2 bases. As DNA, the CDR3 is TGCGCCAGCAGCCAAGAGAGCGGGAGGGCCTACGAGCAGTACTTC. Protein sequence: CASSQESGRAYEQYF.

V and J are TRBV6-1 and TRBJ2-1, with TRBD2 matching 8 bases. V was pared by 6 bases and J by 4 bases, with 5 bases of the junction left unmatched. Germline values: CDR1 MNHNS, CDR2 SASEGT. The CDR3 totals 14 residues. The CDR3 reads CASRFGRVYNEQFF. The CDR3 region has the DNA TGTGCCAGCAGGTTCGGGAGGGTATACAATGAGCAGTTCTTC.

DNA of the CDR3: TGTGCCAGCAGCTTAAGCAGGGGTTCAGGTTTGGGGCAGTTCTTC. This gives the protein CASSLSRGSGLGQFF. V gene TRBV7-3 combines with J gene TRBJ2-1; weak D call: TRBD1 (6 bases). V lost 1 base and J 12 bases, leaving 19 bases between the germline ends. CDR1 is SGHTA and CDR2 is FQGTGA in the germline V gene. This CDR3 has 15 residues.

This clone showed up just once. The rearrangement links TRBV9 to TRBJ2-7, with D possibly matching TRBD1 (5 bases). The CDR3 runs 14 residues. CDR1 and CDR2 from the germline V gene are SGDLS and YYNGEE. Trimming cost V 1 base and J 0 bases, with 8 bases left between them. CDR3 sequence: CASSVRQNSYEQYF. CDR3 nucleotides: TGTGCCAGCAGCGTAAGACAGAACTCCTACGAGCAGTACTTC.

This clone appeared a single time. CDR3 sequence reads: CAWRGGGTNTEAFF. DNA for the CDR3: TGTGCCTGGAGGGGAGGGGGGACGAACACTGAAGCTTTCTTT. The chain recombines TRBV30 with TRBJ1-1; a weak D match, TRBD1 (6 bases). The CDR3 spans 14 residues. The V gene lost 3 bases and the J gene lost 1 base, with 12 bases spanning the gap. Germline V gene data show CDR1 as GTSNPN and CDR2 as SVGIG (reference sequence).

The chain couples TRBV2 to TRBJ1-5, with D perhaps matching TRBD1 (5 bases). Germline lookup yields CDR1 SNHLY and CDR2 FYNNEI. The CDR3 sequence is 14 residues long. V lost 5 bases to trimming and J lost 1 base, with 9 bases between them. The CDR3 DNA reads as TGTGCCAGCAGTCCAGGGATCAGCAATCAGCCCCAGCATTTT. Amino acids: CASSPGISNQPQHF.

This chain connects TRBV6-5 to TRBJ2-7; D possibly uses TRBD1 or TRBD2 (5 bases each). CDR3 length equals 15 residues. V was trimmed by 0 bases and J by 3 bases, leaving 12 bases between them. The germline gives CDR1 MNHEY, CDR2 SVGAGI. CDR3 region: CASSYSGDPSYEQYF. CDR3 in DNA: TGTGCCAGCAGTTACTCGGGGGACCCAAGCTACGAGCAGTACTTC.

This clone was counted a few times. The genes are TRBV10-2 and TRBJ2-7, with 11 bases identical to TRBD2. Germline CDR1 reads WSHSY; CDR2 reads SAAADI. This CDR3 spans 14 amino acids. The ends lost 7 bases at V and 5 bases at J; junction bases unmatched: 7. The CDR3 DNA follows: TGCGCCAGCAACCATTTGGGACTAGCGGACGAGCAGTACTTC. Its translation is CASNHLGLADEQYF.

The chain carries TRBV5-1 and TRBJ1-3; the match to TRBD1 covers 8 bases. The J segment lost 0 bases and the V segment lost 4 bases, leaving 9 bases of the junction unmatched. The germline V gene has CDR1 SGHRS and CDR2 YFSETQ. The CDR3 has 17 residues. CDR3 nucleotide sequence: TGCGCCAGCAGCCCGAGACAGGGGCTAGACTCTGGAAACACCATATATTTT. Translating it yields CASSPRQGLDSGNTIYF. Drawing the rest from reference TRBV5-1 and TRBJ1-3, the complete variable domain is KAGVTQTPRYLIKTRGQQVTLSCSPISGHRSVSWYQQTPGQGLQFLFEYFSETQRNKGNFPGRFSGRQFSNSRSEMNVSTLELGDSALYLCASSPRQGLDSGNTIYFGEGSWLTVV.

In this sample, this clone turned up a few times. The chain has TRBV28 and TRBJ2-7; possibly TRBD1 or TRBD2 for D (6 bases each). Deletions cut 3 bases from V and 3 bases from J, with 12 bases between. CDR3 length equals 14 residues. Germline V CDR1 and CDR2: MDHEN, SYDVKM. The CDR3 spells CASSFVGGGYEQYF. For the CDR3, the DNA is TGTGCCAGCAGTTTCGTAGGGGGAGGCTACGAGCAGTACTTC. Full variable domain (missing parts from reference TRBV28 and TRBJ2-7): DVKVTQSSRYLVKRTGEKVFLECVQDMDHENMFWYRQDPGLGLRLIYFSYDVKMKEKGDIPEGYSVSREKKERFSLILESASTNQTSMYLCASSFVGGGYEQYFGPGTRLTVT.

A single count supports this clone. V and J are TRBV6-4 and TRBJ2-1, with 9 bases fitting TRBD2. J gave up 5 bases and V 6 bases, and 8 bases lay outside the gene matches. The germline V gene encodes CDR1 MRHNA and CDR2 SNTAGT. CDR3 length equals 15 residues. CDR3 protein: CASRTSGKSNNEQFF. As DNA, the CDR3 is TGTGCCAGCAGGACTAGCGGTAAATCCAACAATGAGCAGTTCTTC.

As to this clone: The junction differs from germline at one of its ends, possibly a read error. The CDR3 loop reads CASSQVASSSSEQYF. The CDR3 DNA reads as TGCGCCAGCAGCCAAGTAGCCTCATCCTCCTCCGAGCAGTACTTC. V and J are TRBV4-3 and TRBJ2-7, with D uncertain. Germline CDR1 is LGHNA and CDR2 is YSLEER. The CDR3 consists of 15 residues.

In this sample, this clone turned up once. This chain joins TRBV29-1 and TRBJ2-1; weak D call: TRBD2 (5 bases). Germline CDR1 and CDR2: SQVTM and ANQGSEA. The V gene lost 1 base and the J gene lost 7 bases, with 8 bases spanning the gap. The CDR3 has 12 residues. The CDR3 DNA reads as TGCAGCGTTGAAGTTCGGGGTAATGAGCAGTTCTTC. Its translation is CSVEVRGNEQFF.

The CDR3 loop reads CASSATGGNTDTQYF. In nucleotides, the CDR3 is TGTGCCAGCAGTGCAACAGGGGGGAACACAGATACGCAGTATTTT. V gene TRBV6-1 combines with J gene TRBJ2-3, with 8 bases fitting TRBD1. There are 15 residues in the CDR3. Per the germline V gene, CDR1 is MNHNS and CDR2 is SASEGT. V lost 4 bases and J lost 2; bases outside the gene matches: 5.

This clone was seen a handful of times. The chain links TRBV28 to TRBJ1-3, with TRBD1 identical over 7 bases. This CDR3 comprises 16 residues. Germline V gene sequence: CDR1 MDHEN, CDR2 SYDVKM. The V segment lost 5 bases and the J segment 5 bases; nucleotides outside the gene matches: 12. The CDR3 region is CASSTPGTGARNTIYF. The CDR3 DNA reads TGTGCCAGCAGTACCCCCGGCACAGGGGCAAGAAACACCATATATTTT.

The chain has TRBV2 and TRBJ1-4, with TRBD1 matching 11 bases. V lost 1 base and J lost 7; bases outside the gene matches: 8. This CDR3 spans 17 amino acids. Per the germline V gene, CDR1 is SNHLY and CDR2 is FYNNEI. CDR3 amino acids: CASSEGTGGARREKLFF. CDR3 DNA: TGTGCCAGCAGTGAAGGGACAGGGGGCGCGAGGCGTGAAAAACTGTTTTTT.

This sequence joins TRBV5-1 and TRBJ2-6, with D possibly TRBD1 on 5 matching bases. The V end was cut by 0 bases, the J end by 1 base, with 5 bases between. CDR1 and CDR2 (germline): SGHRS, YFSETQ. This CDR3 has 15 amino acids. This CDR3 is CASSLGQSGANVLTF. Written as DNA, the CDR3 is TGCGCCAGCAGCTTGGGACAGTCTGGGGCCAACGTCCTGACTTTC. The full variable domain, its missing parts supplied by reference TRBV5-1 and TRBJ2-6, is KAGVTQTPRYLIKTRGQQVTLSCSPISGHRSVSWYQQTPGQGLQFLFEYFSETQRNKGNFPGRFSGRQFSNSRSEMNVSTLELGDSALYLCASSLGQSGANVLTFGAGSRLTVL.

The chain carries TRBV30 and TRBJ1-2; maybe TRBD1 (6 bases). CDR3 length equals 17 residues. The V and J ends lost 4 bases and 8 bases respectively, with 29 bases between them. Looked up from germline, CDR1 is GTSNPN and CDR2 is SVGIG (reference sequence). CDR3 residues: CAWTTLSPGQLRSGYTF. The CDR3 bases are TGTGCCTGGACCACCCTTTCCCCGGGACAACTCCGTTCCGGCTACACCTTC.

This chain links TRBV11-2 with TRBJ2-3; D uncertain. V lost 5 bases to trimming and J lost 4 bases, with 13 bases between them. The CDR3 runs to 14 residues. The germline CDR1 and CDR2 sequences are SGHAT and FQNNGV. Here the CDR3 DNA reads TGTGCCAGCAGCCGATTGACGGTCGCAGATACGCAGTATTTT. Translating it yields CASSRLTVADTQYF.